This T cell receptor (beta chain) was identified during a study of blood T cell repertoires in COVID-19. Background on the study: The United States, Italy and Spain provided the acute and convalescent COVID-19 samples.

The CDR3 contains 14 residues. Deletions cut 2 bases from V and 6 bases from J, with 14 bases between. From germline, CDR1 is MNHNS and CDR2 SASEGT. Per the authors' pipeline: It was from reference gene primer amplification that nucleated cell counts were estimated. Sequencing was performed with immunoSEQ multiplex PCR; in TCRdb, only in-frame clones are kept and a portion is missing. V and J calls and clone size follow that table, whereas D and trimming were derived from the DNA. Of about 240,000 clones in the sample, around 90% were seen once. The chain recombines TRBV6-1 with TRBJ2-7; D might be TRBD2 (5 bases). Sequencing input: peripheral blood. This sequence originates from a man between 60 and 75 years old who had recovered from COVID-19. CDR3 region: CASSEQVHRGEQYF. CDR3 nucleotide sequence: TGTGCCAGCAGTGAACAGGTCCACCGGGGCGAGCAGTACTTC.